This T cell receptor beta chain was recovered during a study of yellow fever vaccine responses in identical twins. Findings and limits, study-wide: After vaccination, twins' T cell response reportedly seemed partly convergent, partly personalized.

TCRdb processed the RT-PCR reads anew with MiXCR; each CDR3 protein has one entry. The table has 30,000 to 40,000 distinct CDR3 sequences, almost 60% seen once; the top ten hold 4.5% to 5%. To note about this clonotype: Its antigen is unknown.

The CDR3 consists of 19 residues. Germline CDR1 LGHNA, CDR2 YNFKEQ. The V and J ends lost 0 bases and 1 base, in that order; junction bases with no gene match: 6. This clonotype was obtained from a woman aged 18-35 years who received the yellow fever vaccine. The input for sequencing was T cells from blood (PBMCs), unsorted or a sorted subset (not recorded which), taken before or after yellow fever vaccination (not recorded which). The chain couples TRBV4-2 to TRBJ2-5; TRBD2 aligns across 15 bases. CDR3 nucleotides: TGTGCCAGCAGCCAAGATAGGGGACTAGCGGGGGGAATCCAAGAGACCCAGTACTTC. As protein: CASSQDRGLAGGIQETQYF.